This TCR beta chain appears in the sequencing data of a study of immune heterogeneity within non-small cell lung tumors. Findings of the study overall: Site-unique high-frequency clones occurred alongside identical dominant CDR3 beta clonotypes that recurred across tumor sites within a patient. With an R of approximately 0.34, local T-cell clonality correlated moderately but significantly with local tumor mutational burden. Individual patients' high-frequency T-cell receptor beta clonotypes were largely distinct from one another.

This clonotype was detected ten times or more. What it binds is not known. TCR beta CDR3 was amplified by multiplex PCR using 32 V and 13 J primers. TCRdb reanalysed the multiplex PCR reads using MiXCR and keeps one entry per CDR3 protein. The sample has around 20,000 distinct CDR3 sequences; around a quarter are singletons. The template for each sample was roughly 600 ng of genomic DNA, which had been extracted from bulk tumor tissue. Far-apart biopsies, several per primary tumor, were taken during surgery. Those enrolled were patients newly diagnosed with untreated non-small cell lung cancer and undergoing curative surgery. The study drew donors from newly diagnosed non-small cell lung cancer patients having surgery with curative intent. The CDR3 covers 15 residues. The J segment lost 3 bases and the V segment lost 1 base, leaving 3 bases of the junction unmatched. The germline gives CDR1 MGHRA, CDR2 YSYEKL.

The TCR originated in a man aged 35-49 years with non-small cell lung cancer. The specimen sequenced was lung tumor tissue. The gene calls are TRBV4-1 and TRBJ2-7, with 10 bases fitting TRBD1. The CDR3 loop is CASSQGGQGDYEQYF. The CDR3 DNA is TGCGCCAGCAGCCAAGGAGGACAGGGGGACTACGAGCAGTACTTC.